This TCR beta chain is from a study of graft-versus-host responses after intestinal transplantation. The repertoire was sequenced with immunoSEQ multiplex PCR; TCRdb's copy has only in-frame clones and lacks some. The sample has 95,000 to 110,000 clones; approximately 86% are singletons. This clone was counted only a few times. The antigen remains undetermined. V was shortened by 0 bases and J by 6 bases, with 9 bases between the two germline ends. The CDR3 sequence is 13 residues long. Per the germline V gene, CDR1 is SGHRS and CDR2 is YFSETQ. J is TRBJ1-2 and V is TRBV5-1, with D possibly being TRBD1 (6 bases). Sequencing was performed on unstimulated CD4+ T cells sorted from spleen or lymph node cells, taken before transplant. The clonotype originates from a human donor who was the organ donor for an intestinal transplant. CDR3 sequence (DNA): TGCGCCAGCAGCTTGGCGGCAGGGGATGGCTACACCTTC. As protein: CASSLAAGDGYTF.